The 19 T cell receptor beta chains in this list originate from one sample, sequenced in a study of blood T cells in healthy people across ages (dated by TCRdb to between 2015 and 2017). The library was built by means of 5' RACE. Sequencing was carried out with an Illumina HiSeq 2500. A second about 6 to 11 cycle PCR used a sample-barcoded 5' primer and a J-beta primer mix. In TCRdb, the public reads were trimmed at Q25 with fastp and aligned with MiXCR, with productive beta chains retained. Records with the same CDR3 protein are collapsed into one entry carrying the most frequent genes and DNA. Across this sample there are 800,000 to 950,000 distinct CDR3 sequences, with 45% to 50% seen only once. The ten largest make up under 15% of the sample. The sample comprised blood. These receptors were collected from a man between 25 and 39 years old in good health.

There are a few counts of this clonotype. The chain carries TRBV5-1 and TRBJ2-5; 9 positions agree with TRBD1. The last part of the DNA fits TRBJ2-7 better; the J call may be wrong. The CDR3 is 13 amino acids. Per the germline V gene, CDR1 is SGHRS and CDR2 is YFSETQ. The CDR3 protein is CASSIDRGVEQYF. CDR3 sequence (DNA): TGCGCCAGCAGCATAGACAGGGGGGTCGAGCAGTACTTC.

The chain combines TRBV7-8 with TRBJ2-5, with D maybe TRBD1 (5 bases). This CDR3 is 14 amino acids long. V was shortened by 8 bases and J by 5 bases, with 18 bases between the two germline ends. CDR1 SGHVS and CDR2 FQNEAQ come from the germline V gene. The chain's CDR3 is CASARQLNGETQYF. CDR3 DNA: TGTGCCAGCGCAAGACAGCTAAATGGGGAGACCCAGTACTTC.

This clonotype was counted only a few times. J is TRBJ1-2 and V is TRBV29-1, with TRBD1 matching over 8 bases. The CDR3 spans 13 residues. V trimming: 6 bases; J trimming: 2 bases; junction bases outside the gene matches: 5. CDR1 and CDR2 (germline): SQVTM, ANQGSEA. Written as DNA, the CDR3 is TGCAGCGTCCGGACAGGGAACAACTATGGCTACACCTTC. Translating gives CSVRTGNNYGYTF.

Concerning this clonotype: At one of its ends the junction is not consistent with the germline gene, which may arise from a read error. CDR3: CAGSLTSNPDEQFF. The CDR3, as DNA: TGTGCCGGCAGCCTTACCTCAAATCCGGATGAGCAGTTCTTC. The rearrangement uses TRBV7-9 and TRBJ2-1; D remains unclear. CDR1 and CDR2 (germline): SEHNR, FQNEAQ (reference sequence). The CDR3 sequence is 14 residues long.

The V and J genes are TRBV5-5 and TRBJ2-7; the D gene is possibly TRBD2 (7 bases). Trimming cost V 4 bases and J 7 bases, with 21 bases left between them. The germline CDR1 and CDR2 sequences are SGHKS and YYEKEE (reference sequence). The CDR3 is made up of 15 amino acids. The CDR3 coding sequence is TGTGCCAGCAGCCAACTGCGTGGGGAGGGGGGAGAGCAGTACTTC. Protein product: CASSQLRGEGGEQYF.

On this clonotype itself: At one of its ends the junction is not consistent with the germline gene, which may arise from a read error. This chain joins TRBV9 and TRBJ1-6, with D uncertain. Germline CDR1 SGDLS, CDR2 YYNGEE. CDR3 length equals 14 residues. The CDR3 region is CASSPPYSNSPLHF. DNA of the CDR3: TGTGCCAGCAGCCCCCCATATTCCAATTCGCCCCTCCACTTT.

The rearrangement links TRBV21-1 to TRBJ2-1; the table calls TRBD2, which could not be checked here. TRBV21-1 corresponds to a pseudogene. This CDR3 has 13 residues. The CDR3: CASSEVGEDEQFF. The CDR3 region has the DNA TGTGCCAGCAGCGAAGTGGGGGAGGATGAGCAGTTCTTC.

V is TRBV4-3 and J is TRBJ2-4; tentative D call: TRBD2 (6 bases). Germline V gives CDR1 LGHNA, CDR2 YSLEER. CDR3 size: 14 residues. Trimming removed 2 bases at V and 5 bases at J, with 10 bases between. The CDR3 here is CASSQSPSENIQYF. In DNA, the CDR3 is TGCGCCAGCAGCCAATCGCCTAGCGAAAACATTCAGTACTTC.

This clonotype has just a few counts. V usage is TRBV4-3 and J usage is TRBJ1-1; the D gene is possibly TRBD1 (5 bases). Germline assignment: CDR1 LGHNA and CDR2 YSLEER. V lost 0 bases and J 10 bases, leaving 15 bases between the germline ends. The CDR3 is 14 residues long. The CDR3 reads CASSQDLAGTVAFF. CDR3 in DNA: TGCGCCAGCAGCCAAGATTTGGCAGGGACGGTAGCTTTCTTT.

This clonotype was detected only a few times. The chain joins TRBV6-5 to TRBJ2-3; a weak D match, TRBD2 (5 bases). CDR1 is MNHEY and CDR2 is SVGAGI in the germline V gene. The CDR3 totals 12 residues. Trimming pared 8 bases from V and 8 bases from J, leaving 14 bases between. This CDR3 reads CASEGPVGTQYF. The CDR3 DNA reads TGTGCCAGCGAGGGCCCTGTGGGTACGCAGTATTTT.

The V gene is TRBV4-3, the J gene TRBJ1-5, with D possibly being TRBD1 (6 bases). This CDR3 region has 15 residues. The germline V and J ends were trimmed by 2 bases and 7 bases, with 15 bases remaining between them. Germline lookup yields CDR1 LGHNA and CDR2 YSLEER. CDR3 sequence (DNA): TGCGCCAGCAGCCAATTTCAGGGGAACGGGCAGCCCCAGCATTTT. Amino acid sequence: CASSQFQGNGQPQHF.

The chain couples TRBV19 to TRBJ2-3; either TRBD1 or TRBD2 may fit D (5 bases each). The germline V and J ends were trimmed by 8 bases and 2 bases, with 11 bases remaining between them. The CDR3 covers 13 residues. Germline V gives CDR1 LNHDA, CDR2 SQIVND (reference sequence). CDR3 in amino acids: CASAAGTTDTQYF. The CDR3, as DNA: TGTGCCAGTGCGGCAGGGACCACAGATACGCAGTATTTT.

V and J are TRBV5-6 and TRBJ2-5; D call uncertain. The CDR3 has 13 amino acids. Germline lookup yields CDR1 SGHDT and CDR2 YYEEEE. V lost 3 bases to trimming and J lost 5 bases, with 11 bases between them. The CDR3 nucleotides read TGTGCCAGCAGCTCCCGAGTTGTCGAGACCCAGTACTTC. Translated: CASSSRVVETQYF.

Concerning this clonotype itself: A read error may account for a junction end that differs from germline. The chain combines TRBV5-6 with TRBJ2-7; unclear D gene. CDR3 size: 14 residues. Germline assignment: CDR1 SGHDT and CDR2 YYEEEE. The CDR3 sequence is CASSVDPQTDEQYF. DNA for the CDR3: TGTGCTAGCAGCGTCGACCCACAAACTGACGAGCAGTACTTC.

This clonotype was found many times. The V call is TRBV20-1, the J call TRBJ2-7; 11 bases fit TRBD2. There are 13 residues in the CDR3. Trimming at V came to 6 bases and at J to 2 bases, leaving 3 bases not matched to a gene. CDR1 DFQATT and CDR2 SNEGSKA come from the germline V gene (reference sequence). The CDR3 DNA reads as TGCAGTGCGCCTAGCGGGGGGACCTACGAGCAGTACTTC. Residues: CSAPSGGTYEQYF.

J is TRBJ2-1 and V is TRBV7-2, with a possible D match to TRBD2 (5 bases). CDR1 is SGHTA and CDR2 is FQGNSA in the germline V gene. V was cut by 5 bases and J by 5 bases, with 10 bases left in between. This CDR3 is built from 13 residues. This CDR3 is CASSVDSNNEQFF. Written as DNA, the CDR3 is TGTGCCAGCAGCGTGGACTCGAACAATGAGCAGTTCTTC.

The rearrangement links TRBV9 to TRBJ2-3; D remains ambiguous. CDR3 length: 14 residues. Germline V CDR1 and CDR2: SGDLS, YYNGEE. V lost 4 bases and J lost 6, with 15 bases in between. CDR3 DNA sequence: TGTGCCAGCAGCTTAGAGTCATGGTCGGATACGCAGTATTTT. Translated: CASSLESWSDTQYF.

This clonotype has a handful of counts. The V and J genes are TRBV12-3 or TRBV12-4 and TRBJ1-5; 9 nucleotides line up with TRBD1. The trim removed 7 bases at V and 11 bases at J, leaving 15 bases unmatched. This CDR3 is 15 amino acids long. CDR3 in DNA: TGTGCCAGCACCTTCTCCGGGACAGGGATCCGGTCCCAGCATTTT. Its protein is CASTFSGTGIRSQHF.

This chain connects TRBV3-1 to TRBJ1-2, with D unresolved. CDR3 size: 13 residues. From germline, CDR1 is LGHDT and CDR2 YNNKEL (reference sequence). Trimming stripped 0 bases from V and 7 bases from J, with 9 bases between. This chain's CDR3 is CASSQDSEFGYTF. CDR3 coding DNA: TGTGCCAGCAGCCAAGATAGCGAGTTTGGCTACACCTTC.